The 2 T cell receptor beta chains reported below all come from one sample, sequenced in a study of OX40 agonist ivuxolimab in advanced cancers. Assay used: immunoSEQ multiplex PCR; TCRdb lists only in-frame clones, some missing. The table has some 80,000 clones, 80% to 95% seen once. Sequenced here: CD4+ or CD8+ T cells sorted from blood, sampled in a trial of the OX40 agonist ivuxolimab. The origin of the receptors is an adult with an advanced solid tumor such as melanoma, head and neck, liver or kidney cancer.

The chain recombines TRBV5-1 with TRBJ2-5; no clear D gene. Trimming shortened V by 4 bases and J by 1 base, and 23 bases separated the two germline ends. The CDR3 runs to 18 residues. CDR1 SGHRS and CDR2 YFSETQ come from the germline V gene. Written as DNA, the CDR3 is TGCGCCAGCAGCAACCCCACCTACAGAAAACGGCGCCAAGAGACCCAGTACTTC. Its translation: CASSNPTYRKRRQETQYF.

This sequence joins TRBV25-1 and TRBJ1-1, with a tentative D call TRBD1 (6 bases). V lost 2 bases to trimming and J lost 1 base, with 11 bases between them. The germline V gene encodes CDR1 MGHDK and CDR2 SYGVNS. The CDR3 has 15 residues. The CDR3 DNA sequence: TGTGCCAGCAGTGAAGACAGGCAGAGGAACACTGAAGCTTTCTTT. It yields the protein CASSEDRQRNTEAFF.